Below are 32 T cell receptor beta chains sequenced from a single sample in a study of blood T cell repertoires in COVID-19 (dated by TCRdb to the early 2020s). Library method: the immunoSEQ multiplex PCR assay. TCRdb stores this immuneACCESS table with in-frame sequences only. Part of the clones is absent; in the studies checked, under half of the shortfall reflects unresolved V genes, and no reason is known for the rest. In this sample the table shows about 92,000 clones, around 93% of which occur a single time. The top ten clonotypes cover 1.8% of the sample. The sequenced sample was peripheral blood. The origin of the receptors is a human donor with active COVID-19. The donor label of this sample is uncertain.

The V gene is TRBV6-5, the J gene TRBJ2-3; D remains ambiguous. V lost 0 bases to trimming and J lost 2 bases, with 3 bases between them. The CDR3 consists of 13 residues. Per germline, CDR1 MNHEY and CDR2 SVGAGI. The DNA for the CDR3 is TGTGCCAGCAGTTACTCTATCACAGATACGCAGTATTTT. Protein sequence: CASSYSITDTQYF.

The count of this clone is one. The DNA for the CDR3 is TGTGCCACCAGGACAGGAAGGGACACTGAAGCTTTCTTT. Translating it yields CATRTGRDTEAFF. This sequence joins TRBV24-1 and TRBJ1-1, with D possibly being TRBD1 (6 bases). The germline V gene has CDR1 KGHDR and CDR2 SFDVKD. Between the trimmed V and J ends, which lost 7 bases and 3 bases, there was a span of 11 bases. This CDR3 has 13 amino acids.

The J gene is TRBJ2-3, the V gene TRBV9; TRBD2 might be the D (5 bases). Trimming removed 3 bases from V and 3 bases from J, with 23 bases in between. Germline CDR1 and CDR2: SGDLS and YYNGEE. CDR3 length: 18 amino acids. CDR3 sequence (DNA): TGTGCCAGCAGCGGGGCAGCGGCCTCAATTCAATTTACAGATACGCAGTATTTT. Translated: CASSGAAASIQFTDTQYF.

This clone has a single count. The chain recombines TRBV6-2 or TRBV6-3 with TRBJ1-3; D remains unclear. Per germline, CDR1 MNHEY and CDR2 SVGEGT. The length of the CDR3 is 14 residues. Trimming stripped 0 bases from V and 4 bases from J, with 7 bases between. The DNA of the CDR3 is TGTGCCAGCAGTTACTCGTCTCTCGGAAACACCATATATTTT. This codes for CASSYSSLGNTIYF.

The chain recombines TRBV7-9 with TRBJ1-1; D may be TRBD1 (5 bases). This CDR3 has 15 amino acids. V was shortened by 4 bases and J by 5 bases, with 17 bases between the two germline ends. The germline CDR1 and CDR2 sequences are SEHNR and FQNEAQ (reference sequence). The CDR3 region is CASSSPGVRGTEAFF. DNA for the CDR3: TGTGCCAGCAGCTCCCCGGGGGTAAGGGGTACTGAAGCTTTCTTT.

J is TRBJ2-1 and V is TRBV24-1, with D tentatively TRBD2 (7 bases). V was trimmed by 1 base and J by 5 bases, leaving 11 bases between them. The V gene's germline CDR1 is KGHDR and CDR2 SFDVKD. This CDR3 region has 15 residues. The CDR3 protein is CATSDFPRGHNEQFF. CDR3 bases: TGTGCCACCAGTGATTTCCCGCGGGGGCACAATGAGCAGTTCTTC.

This chain connects TRBV6-5 to TRBJ2-1, with D possibly TRBD2 on 6 matching bases. The CDR3 spans 13 residues. CDR1 is MNHEY, CDR2 SVGAGI, per germline. Trimming took off 8 bases at V and 1 base at J, with 9 bases between the two ends. CDR3 protein: CASGGSSYNEQFF. CDR3 in DNA: TGTGCCAGCGGGGGGAGTTCCTACAATGAGCAGTTCTTC.

The rearrangement links TRBV11-2 to TRBJ1-2; D not resolved. The germline V and J ends were trimmed by 0 bases and 4 bases, with 6 bases remaining between them. This CDR3 is 13 amino acids long. CDR1 is SGHAT and CDR2 is FQNNGV in the germline V gene. CDR3 nucleotides: TGTGCCAGCAGCTTAGAGAACTTCTATGGCTACACCTTC. Translation: CASSLENFYGYTF.

V is TRBV5-1 and J is TRBJ1-1; D is undetermined. CDR1 is SGHRS, CDR2 YFSETQ, per germline. The CDR3 is 14 residues long. Trimming took 2 bases from V and 1 from J, leaving 9 bases between them. In DNA, the CDR3 is TGCGCCAGCAGCTTTAGGCGGTCGAACACTGAAGCTTTCTTT. Translating it yields CASSFRRSNTEAFF.

This chain joins TRBV5-4 and TRBJ1-2; perhaps TRBD1 as D (6 bases). V was clipped by 5 bases and J by 2 bases, with 16 bases between them. The V gene's germline CDR1 is SGHNT and CDR2 YYREEE (reference sequence). CDR3 size: 15 residues. The CDR3 is CASSSFDRHNYGYTF. DNA of the CDR3: TGTGCCAGCAGTTCCTTCGACAGGCACAACTATGGCTACACCTTC.

This clone was seen just once. J is TRBJ1-2 and V is TRBV4-1; D possibly corresponds to TRBD1 (6 bases). CDR3 length equals 15 residues. V shed 4 bases and J shed 6 bases, with 18 bases lying between them. The V gene's germline CDR1 is MGHRA and CDR2 YSYEKL. The CDR3 DNA follows: TGCGCCAGCAGCCCCTATCCACGGGACAAAAATGGCTACACCTTC. It codes for CASSPYPRDKNGYTF.

This clone is a singleton in its sample. This sequence joins TRBV7-2 and TRBJ2-1; 16 bases agree with TRBD2. After removal of 3 bases from V and 7 bases from J, the junction contained 0 bases not matched to a gene. Germline CDR1 SGHTA, CDR2 FQGNSA. This CDR3 is 15 amino acids long. The CDR3 loop is CASSLGLAGGNEQFF. Here the CDR3 DNA reads TGTGCCAGCAGCTTGGGACTAGCGGGGGGGAATGAGCAGTTCTTC. Full variable domain (rest looked up from reference TRBV7-2 and TRBJ2-1): GAGVSQSPSNKVTEKGKDVELRCDPISGHTALYWYRQSLGQGLEFLIYFQGNSAPDKSGLPSDRFSAERTGGSVSTLTIQRTQQEDSAVYLCASSLGLAGGNEQFFGPGTRLTVL.

The chain couples TRBV7-2 to TRBJ1-5, with TRBD1 as a possible D gene (5 bases). Trimming stripped 0 bases from V and 7 bases from J, with 16 bases between. The germline CDR1 and CDR2 sequences are SGHTA and FQGNSA. The CDR3 has 16 residues. The CDR3 DNA reads TGTGCCAGCAGCTTAGCCCCGACGGGGGGGGGACAGCCCCAGCATTTT. It specifies CASSLAPTGGGQPQHF.

The rearrangement links TRBV7-6 to TRBJ1-1, with 11 bases that match TRBD1. This CDR3 is built from 18 residues. The junction had 12 bases not matched to a gene; V was cut back by 5 bases and J by 1 base. Germline V gives CDR1 SGHVS, CDR2 FNYEAQ. The CDR3 protein is CASSPQIGGTGGNTEAFF. Here the CDR3 DNA reads TGTGCCAGCAGCCCCCAGATTGGTGGGACAGGGGGGAACACTGAAGCTTTCTTT. Combining the CDR3 with reference TRBV7-6 and TRBJ1-1 gives the whole variable domain GAGVSQSPRYKVTKRGQDVALRCDPISGHVSLYWYRQALGQGPEFLTYFNYEAQQDKSGLPNDRFSAERPEGSISTLTIQRTEQRDSAMYRCASSPQIGGTGGNTEAFFGQGTRLTVV.

The V gene is TRBV6-5, the J gene TRBJ1-1; TRBD1 matches 7 bases. Trimming cost V 2 bases and J 2 bases; bases outside gene matches: 5. Germline CDR1 MNHEY, CDR2 SVGAGI. This CDR3 comprises 15 residues. The CDR3 sequence: CASSYTQGINTEAFF. The DNA for the CDR3 is TGTGCCAGCAGTTACACACAGGGGATAAACACTGAAGCTTTCTTT.

The chain recombines TRBV6-4 with TRBJ1-2; 9 bases are shared with TRBD1. Germline V gene sequence: CDR1 MRHNA, CDR2 SNTAGT. The CDR3 spans 15 residues. The J segment lost 7 bases and the V segment lost 5 bases, leaving 11 bases of the junction unmatched. CDR3 region: CASSLSPGQGGGYTF. CDR3 nucleotides: TGTGCCAGCAGTCTTAGTCCGGGACAGGGAGGTGGCTACACCTTC.

The CDR3 nucleotides read TGTGCCAGCAGCCAGGGAGTCGGGGGTAGGAGCTCCTACAATGAGCAGTTCTTC. Encoded protein: CASSQGVGGRSSYNEQFF. The chain combines TRBV3-1 (or the pseudogene TRBV3-2) with TRBJ2-1; TRBD2 might be the D (6 bases). V shed 3 bases and J shed 0 bases, with 18 bases lying between them. CDR1 LGHDT and CDR2 YNNKEL come from the germline V gene (reference sequence). The CDR3 consists of 18 residues.

V and J are TRBV5-1 and TRBJ1-1, with 9 nucleotides matching TRBD1. This CDR3 has 15 amino acids. Germline CDR1 SGHRS, CDR2 YFSETQ. J was trimmed by 5 bases and V by 0 bases; bases with no gene match: 5. In DNA form, the CDR3 reads TGCGCCAGCAGCTTGGCCACAGGGGGCGGAACTGAAGCTTTCTTT. Its translation: CASSLATGGGTEAFF.

This clone was detected once. This rearrangement joins TRBV11-2 to TRBJ2-7, with TRBD1 matching over 11 bases. The CDR3 extends over 14 amino acids. V was pared by 5 bases and J by 4 bases, with 4 bases of the junction left unmatched. CDR1 and CDR2 from the germline V gene are SGHAT and FQNNGV. The CDR3 here is CASSTGTGGYEQYF. The CDR3 DNA reads TGTGCCAGCAGCACCGGGACAGGGGGTTACGAGCAGTACTTC.

The rearrangement uses TRBV5-5 and TRBJ2-5, with a weak D call TRBD2 (7 bases). CDR3 size: 16 residues. From germline, CDR1 is SGHKS and CDR2 YYEKEE (reference sequence). V was clipped by 0 bases and J by 5 bases, with 17 bases between them. The CDR3 DNA is TGTGCCAGCAGCTTGGATGGCGGGGGCGGCGGGGAGACCCAGTACTTC. Translating it yields CASSLDGGGGGETQYF.

The J gene is TRBJ1-2, the V gene TRBV27; 12 nucleotides align to TRBD1. Per the germline V gene, CDR1 is MNHEY and CDR2 is SMNVEV (reference sequence). The CDR3 has 15 amino acids. After removal of 6 bases from V and 9 bases from J, the junction contained 11 bases not matched to a gene. The CDR3 nucleotides are TGTGCCAGCAGAGGGACAGGGGGCGGACGTTCCCGCTACACCTTC. It yields the protein CASRGTGGGRSRYTF.

The V call is TRBV5-1, the J call TRBJ1-5; D perhaps matches TRBD1 (6 bases). V was pared by 4 bases and J by 7 bases, with 18 bases between. Germline V gene sequence: CDR1 SGHRS, CDR2 YFSETQ. The CDR3 covers 15 residues. The CDR3 sequence is CASSVSGVASQPQHF. Here the CDR3 DNA reads TGCGCCAGCAGCGTCTCAGGGGTAGCAAGCCAGCCCCAGCATTTT.

The V gene is TRBV18, the J gene TRBJ2-3; D is ambiguous. Between the trimmed V and J ends, which lost 5 bases and 2 bases, there was a span of 17 bases. Germline CDR1 reads KGHSH; CDR2 reads LQKENI. The CDR3 is 16 amino acids. The CDR3: CASSYGGTTNTDTQYF. In DNA form, the CDR3 reads TGTGCCAGCTCATATGGCGGAACCACTAACACAGATACGCAGTATTTT.

The CDR3, as DNA: TGTGCCAGCAGTCCAGGGACAGGGGACGCAGATACGCAGTATTTT. It translates to CASSPGTGDADTQYF. The gene calls are TRBV6-2 or TRBV6-3 and TRBJ2-3, with 10 positions matching TRBD1. Germline CDR1 is MNHEY and CDR2 is SVGEGT. The J segment lost 4 bases and the V segment lost 5 bases, leaving 6 bases of the junction unmatched. The CDR3 extends over 15 amino acids.

The chain employs TRBV28 and TRBJ2-3; a possible D gene is TRBD2 (6 bases). Germline V CDR1 and CDR2: MDHEN, SYDVKM. V shed 8 bases and J shed 2 bases, with 14 bases lying between them. The CDR3 sequence is 14 residues long. Written as DNA, the CDR3 is TGTGCCAGCCTGCCGGGACTCGACACAGATACGCAGTATTTT. It specifies CASLPGLDTDTQYF.

By frequency in the sample, this clone is medium-sized. V and J are TRBV19 and TRBJ2-1, with TRBD1 matching 9 bases. The CDR3 loop spans 15 amino acids. V lost 4 bases and J lost 6; bases outside the gene matches: 7. Germline loops: CDR1 LNHDA, CDR2 SQIVND (reference sequence). As DNA, the CDR3 is TGTGCCAGTAGTACGCCGGGACAGGGTACCAATGAGCAGTTCTTC. This sequence encodes CASSTPGQGTNEQFF.

This rearrangement joins TRBV27 to TRBJ2-2, with 9 nucleotides matching TRBD1. CDR3 length equals 16 residues. Germline lookup yields CDR1 MNHEY and CDR2 SMNVEV (reference sequence). V was clipped by 3 bases and J by 5 bases; unmatched bases: 7. The CDR3 DNA reads TGTGCCAGCAGTTTGGCGGGACAGGGAGGGACCGGGGAGCTGTTTTTT. Encoded protein: CASSLAGQGGTGELFF.

Here the CDR3 DNA reads TGTGCCAGCAGTGAAGCAAGGACAGGAAACACCATATATTTT. Translating gives CASSEARTGNTIYF. The J gene is TRBJ1-3, the V gene TRBV2; D possibly corresponds to TRBD1 (5 bases). Germline V gene sequence: CDR1 SNHLY, CDR2 FYNNEI. This CDR3 has 14 residues. Trimming removed 0 bases at V and 4 bases at J, with 7 bases between.

The chain links TRBV21-1 to TRBJ2-3; the table's D call, TRBD1, has no DNA check behind it. TRBV21-1 is classified as a pseudogene. The CDR3 runs to 15 residues. CDR3 DNA sequence: TGTGCCAGCAGCAAATTTCAGGGAAAAACAGATACGCAGTATTTT. Protein: CASSKFQGKTDTQYF.

The V call is TRBV6-5, the J call TRBJ2-7; possibly TRBD2 for D (5 bases). Per the germline V gene, CDR1 is MNHEY and CDR2 is SVGAGI. V lost 6 bases, J lost 2 bases, and 8 bases lay in between. The CDR3 contains 12 residues. The CDR3 loop reads CASRRAAYEQYF. The CDR3 DNA reads as TGTGCCAGCAGGAGGGCCGCCTACGAGCAGTACTTC.

V is TRBV27 and J is TRBJ1-2; D is possibly TRBD1 (5 bases). Trimming removed 0 bases at V and 8 bases at J, with 16 bases between. Per germline, CDR1 MNHEY and CDR2 SMNVEV (reference sequence). CDR3 length: 15 residues. The CDR3 DNA reads as TGTGCCAGCAGTTTATCCTCTTCGCTGGGGGGAGGCTACACCTTC. This translates into CASSLSSSLGGGYTF.

This clone was observed a few times. The rearrangement uses TRBV4-1 and TRBJ1-2; no reliable D call. CDR3 length equals 14 residues. The V end lost 0 bases, the J end lost 7 bases, and 12 bases lay between the germline ends. In germline, CDR1 is MGHRA, CDR2 YSYEKL. As DNA, the CDR3 is TGCGCCAGCAGCCAAGATGAGGCCGTCCCTGGCTACACCTTC. This gives the protein CASSQDEAVPGYTF.